This passage covers 18 T cell receptor beta chains from one sample sequenced in a study of blood T cell repertoires in COVID-19 (dated by TCRdb to the early 2020s). Library construction relied on the immunoSEQ multiplex PCR assay. The table was pulled from immuneACCESS by TCRdb, which kept in-frame rearrangements only. Such tables lose some clones; where checked, under half of the loss comes from unresolved V genes, and the rest has no known cause. For this sample the table gives around 220,000 clones, of which around 87% were detected only once. The top ten clones comprise roughly 10% of the sample. What was sequenced was peripheral blood. The source is a woman between 45 and 60 years old with COVID-19, enrolled during active disease.

In this sample, this clone turned up once. V usage is TRBV30 and J usage is TRBJ1-1, with TRBD1 matching over 7 bases. Trimming at V came to 1 base and at J to 5 bases, leaving 7 bases not matched to a gene. Per germline, CDR1 GTSNPN and CDR2 SVGIG (reference sequence). The CDR3 is made up of 14 amino acids. The CDR3 DNA sequence: TGTGCCTGGAGTGCCTACAGGGGATGGACTGAAGCTTTCTTT. This translates into CAWSAYRGWTEAFF.

This sequence joins TRBV7-6 and TRBJ1-1; 7 bases map to TRBD1. The CDR3 loop spans 15 amino acids. CDR1 SGHVS and CDR2 FNYEAQ come from the germline V gene. The V and J ends lost 5 bases and 0 bases, in that order; junction bases with no gene match: 6. The CDR3 DNA reads as TGTGCCAGCAGCCTACACAGGGGACTGAACACTGAAGCTTTCTTT. Its protein is CASSLHRGLNTEAFF. Based on the CDR3 plus reference TRBV7-6 and TRBJ1-1, the full variable domain is GAGVSQSPRYKVTKRGQDVALRCDPISGHVSLYWYRQALGQGPEFLTYFNYEAQQDKSGLPNDRFSAERPEGSISTLTIQRTEQRDSAMYRCASSLHRGLNTEAFFGQGTRLTVV.

On this clone: This sample also contains other DNA sequences that code for the same CDR3. The chain uses TRBV30 and TRBJ1-5; tentative D call: TRBD1 (6 bases). Germline V gene lookup returns CDR1 GTSNPN and CDR2 SVGIG (reference sequence). Trimming cost V 1 base and J 4 bases, with 8 bases left between them. This CDR3 has 13 amino acids. The CDR3, as DNA: TGTGCCTGGAGTGGACAGGAAAATCAGCCCCAGCATTTT. Amino acid sequence: CAWSGQENQPQHF.

This clone was seen just once. This chain links TRBV5-1 with TRBJ1-5; 7 bases are a match to TRBD1. Losses at the gene ends were 0 bases for V and 5 bases for J; bases not matched to a gene: 5. Germline assignment: CDR1 SGHRS and CDR2 YFSETQ. The CDR3 runs 15 residues. In DNA, the CDR3 is TGCGCCAGCAGCTTGGCCGGGGGACAGTATCAGCCCCAGCATTTT. It yields the protein CASSLAGGQYQPQHF.

The genes are TRBV6-4 and TRBJ2-7; 11 nucleotides agree with TRBD1. The CDR3 contains 14 residues. Trimming cost V 6 bases and J 5 bases; bases outside gene matches: 6. CDR1 and CDR2 from the germline V gene are MRHNA and SNTAGT. The CDR3 protein is CASSWTGGTDEQYV. DNA for the CDR3: TGTGCCAGCAGCTGGACAGGGGGCACGGACGAGCAGTACGTC.

The chain employs TRBV6-5 and TRBJ2-1; tentatively, D is TRBD2 (7 bases). The CDR3 extends over 13 amino acids. V shed 9 bases and J shed 7 bases, with 16 bases lying between them. In germline, CDR1 is MNHEY, CDR2 SVGAGI. In DNA form, the CDR3 reads TGTGCCAGTGGGGGGGGCGGTGGGAATGAGCAGTTCTTC. It codes for CASGGGGGNEQFF.

The chain recombines TRBV3-1 (or the pseudogene TRBV3-2) with TRBJ1-6; 11 bases fit TRBD1. The CDR3 runs to 16 residues. Germline V lookup: CDR1 LGHDT, CDR2 YNNKEL (reference sequence). V gave up 5 bases and J gave up 9 bases; unmatched junction bases: 9. The CDR3 here is CASSFRTGGVGSPLHF. CDR3 sequence (DNA): TGTGCCAGCAGCTTCCGGACAGGGGGCGTTGGTTCACCCCTCCACTTT.

The chain uses TRBV30 and TRBJ1-1; D is unresolved. Trimming removed 5 bases at V and 4 bases at J, with 20 bases between. The CDR3 length is 15 residues. The germline CDR1 and CDR2 sequences are GTSNPN and SVGIG (reference sequence). The CDR3 DNA is TGTGCCTGGTCGACCTGGGGAGGTAGGAGCACTGAAGCTTTCTTT. It translates to CAWSTWGGRSTEAFF.

The chain carries TRBV28 and TRBJ1-5, with D maybe TRBD1 (5 bases). The CDR3 runs 12 residues. Germline V lookup: CDR1 MDHEN, CDR2 SYDVKM. The germline V and J ends were trimmed by 6 bases and 5 bases, with 8 bases remaining between them. For the CDR3, the DNA is TGTGCCAGCAGCCAACAGGATCAGCCCCAGCATTTT. Translation: CASSQQDQPQHF. Full variable domain (missing parts from reference TRBV28 and TRBJ1-5): DVKVTQSSRYLVKRTGEKVFLECVQDMDHENMFWYRQDPGLGLRLIYFSYDVKMKEKGDIPEGYSVSREKKERFSLILESASTNQTSMYLCASSQQDQPQHFGDGTRLSIL.

The rearrangement joins TRBV7-6 to TRBJ2-1, with 12 bases lining up with TRBD2. Unmatched junction bases numbered 9, after V lost 5 bases and J lost 4 bases. From germline, CDR1 is SGHVS and CDR2 FNYEAQ. The CDR3 extends over 17 amino acids. The chain's CDR3 is CASSPPSGGAIYNEQFF. CDR3 coding DNA: TGTGCCAGCAGCCCCCCTAGCGGGGGGGCTATTTACAATGAGCAGTTCTTC.

A single count supports this clone. This chain links TRBV20-1 with TRBJ2-1; 9 nucleotides line up with TRBD2. This CDR3 is built from 15 residues. V shed 3 bases, J shed 6 bases, and the junction held 9 bases outside the gene matches. Germline V gives CDR1 DFQATT, CDR2 SNEGSKA (reference sequence). The CDR3 sequence: CSASRRGGLVNEQFF. The CDR3 region has the DNA TGCAGTGCTAGTCGGCGGGGGGGCCTAGTCAATGAGCAGTTCTTC.

The V call is TRBV28, the J call TRBJ2-7; D possibly corresponds to TRBD2 (6 bases). Trimming removed 4 bases at V and 4 bases at J, with 11 bases between. The length of the CDR3 is 13 residues. The germline V gene encodes CDR1 MDHEN and CDR2 SYDVKM. The CDR3 protein is CASSSDGGYEQYV. CDR3 coding DNA: TGTGCCAGCAGTTCTGACGGAGGGTACGAGCAGTACGTC.

The gene calls are TRBV15 and TRBJ1-2; D is undetermined. The CDR3 is 12 residues long. CDR1 and CDR2 from the germline V gene are LNHNV and YYDKDF (reference sequence). Trimming pared 3 bases from V and 4 bases from J, leaving 6 bases between. As DNA, the CDR3 is TGTGCCACCAGCAGCCCAGTCTATGGCTACACCTTC. Translation gives CATSSPVYGYTF.

The chain is built from TRBV19 and TRBJ1-1, with 8 bases fitting TRBD1. This CDR3 has 13 amino acids. Germline V lookup: CDR1 LNHDA, CDR2 SQIVND (reference sequence). The V gene end was trimmed by 1 base and the J gene end by 7 bases; junction bases not matched to a gene: 2. CDR3 DNA sequence: TGTGCCAGTAGTATAGCACAGGGGGTTGAAGCTTTCTTT. Its translation is CASSIAQGVEAFF.

The chain uses TRBV30 and TRBJ1-2, with D maybe TRBD1 (6 bases). Trimming cost V 4 bases and J 7 bases, with 10 bases left between them. CDR1 GTSNPN and CDR2 SVGIG come from the germline V gene (reference sequence). CDR3 size: 11 residues. The CDR3 loop reads CAWNAGVGYTF. The CDR3 DNA reads TGTGCCTGGAATGCAGGGGTTGGCTACACCTTC.

This clone occurred a few times. The J gene is TRBJ2-2, the V gene TRBV12-5; D is undetermined. V lost 7 bases, J lost 6 bases, and 15 bases lay in between. The CDR3 totals 14 residues. The germline gives CDR1 LGHNT, CDR2 FRNRAP. The CDR3 DNA sequence: TGTGCTAGTGCCCGGGTTAGCCAGTCCGGGGAGCTGTTTTTT. This sequence encodes CASARVSQSGELFF. Together with reference TRBV12-5 and TRBJ2-2, the CDR3 gives the full variable domain: DARVTQTPRHKVTEMGQEVTMRCQPILGHNTVFWYRQTMMQGLELLAYFRNRAPLDDSGMPKDRFSAEMPDATLATLKIQPSEPRDSAVYFCASARVSQSGELFFGEGSRLTVL.

The chain is built from TRBV7-3 and TRBJ2-3; TRBD1 agrees at 9 bases. There are 16 residues in the CDR3. J gave up 0 bases and V 4 bases, and 5 bases lay outside the gene matches. Germline CDR1 reads SGHTA; CDR2 reads FQGTGA. CDR3 region: CASSSGTGTSTDTQYF. CDR3 coding DNA: TGTGCCAGCAGCTCCGGGACAGGGACCAGCACAGATACGCAGTATTTT.

The chain recombines TRBV11-2 with TRBJ2-2, with D possibly matching TRBD1 (6 bases). CDR3 length: 15 residues. Trimming left V 5 bases short and J 7 bases short, with 17 bases between. Germline CDR1 and CDR2: SGHAT and FQNNGV. The CDR3 region is CASSPRWTVNGELFF. For the CDR3, the DNA is TGTGCCAGCAGCCCGCGATGGACAGTAAACGGGGAGCTGTTTTTT.